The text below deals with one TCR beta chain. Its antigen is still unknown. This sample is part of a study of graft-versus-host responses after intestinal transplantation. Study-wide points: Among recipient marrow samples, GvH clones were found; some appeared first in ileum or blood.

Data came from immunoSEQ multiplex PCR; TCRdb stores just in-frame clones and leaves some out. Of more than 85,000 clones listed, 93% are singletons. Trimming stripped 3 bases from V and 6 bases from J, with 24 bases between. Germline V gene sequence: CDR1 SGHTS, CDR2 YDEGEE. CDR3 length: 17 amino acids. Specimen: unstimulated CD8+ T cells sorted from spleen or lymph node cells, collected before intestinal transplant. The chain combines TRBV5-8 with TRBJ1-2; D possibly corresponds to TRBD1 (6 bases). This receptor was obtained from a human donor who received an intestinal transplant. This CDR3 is CASSYYSHTKKGDGYTF. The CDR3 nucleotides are TGTGCCAGCAGCTATTACTCACACACTAAAAAGGGGGATGGCTACACCTTC.